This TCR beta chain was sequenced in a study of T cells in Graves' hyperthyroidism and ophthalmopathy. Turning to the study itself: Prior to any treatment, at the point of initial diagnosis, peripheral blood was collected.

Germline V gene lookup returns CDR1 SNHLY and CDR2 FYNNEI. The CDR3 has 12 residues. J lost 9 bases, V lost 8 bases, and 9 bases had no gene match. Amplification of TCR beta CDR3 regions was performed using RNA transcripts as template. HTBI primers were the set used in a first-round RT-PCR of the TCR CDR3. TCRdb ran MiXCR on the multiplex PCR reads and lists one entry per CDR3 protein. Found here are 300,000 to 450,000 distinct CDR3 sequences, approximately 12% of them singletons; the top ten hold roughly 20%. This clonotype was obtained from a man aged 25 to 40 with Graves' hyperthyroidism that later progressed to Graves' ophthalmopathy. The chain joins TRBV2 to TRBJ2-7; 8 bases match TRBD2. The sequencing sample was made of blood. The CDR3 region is CASRGGTGGQYF. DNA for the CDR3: TGTGCCAGCCGCGGGGGGACGGGGGGGCAGTACTTC.